This TCR beta chain was identified during a study of CD8 T cells in Susac syndrome. Overall study results and limits: That the number of individuals in its TCR sequencing and HLA analysis was relatively small was acknowledged by the study.

From blood CD8+ and CD4+ T cells, TCR beta sequences were generated. The CD8+ and CD4+ T cells were negatively isolated, with the TEMRA cells enriched by FACS. Per germline, CDR1 LNHDA and CDR2 SQIVND (reference sequence). J was trimmed by 5 bases and V by 3 bases; bases with no gene match: 20. The CDR3 runs to 20 residues. The authors reverse transcribed roughly 0.5 to 1 ug RNA with random hexamers. The authors amplified TCR beta CDR3 across 54 Vbeta and 13 Jbeta using immunoSEQ multiplex PCR. A single record per CDR3 protein comes from TCRdb applying MiXCR to the immunoSEQ multiplex PCR reads. The top ten hold 0.11% to 0.15% of the sample, which has over 100,000 distinct CDR3 sequences, over 90% seen once. A remark on this clonotype: Its antigen is not identified.

The J gene is TRBJ2-2, the V gene TRBV19, with 8 positions matching TRBD2. What was sequenced was CD4+ T cells from PBMCs. The TCR was taken from a human donor in good health. CDR3 sequence: CASSIGSLAGHPQRTGELFF. In nucleotides, the CDR3 is TGTGCCAGTAGTATTGGGTCCCTAGCGGGTCACCCTCAGCGGACCGGGGAGCTGTTTTTT.